The entry below gives a single T cell receptor (beta chain) sequence along with its context. Its specificity is not known. MiXCR, applied by TCRdb to the reads, yields one record per CDR3 protein. The sample gives 600,000 to 700,000 distinct CDR3 sequences, around 31% of which show up once; roughly 20% is in the top ten. The data stem from a study of T cell repertoires in cytomegalovirus infection. The wider study: In the study, CMV epitopes included recently identified HLA-C-restricted and well-studied HLA-B-restricted ones.

The CDR3 is made up of 15 amino acids. Trimming cost V 5 bases and J 6 bases, with 17 bases left between them. CDR1 is LNHDA, CDR2 SQIVND, per germline (reference sequence). Whole-study results and caveats: The cumulative frequency of public TCR beta families distinguished individuals who carried CMV together with the relevant HLA. CMV-specific TCR beta clonotypes restricted by HLA-C dominated the ex vivo response.

The source is a human donor in good health (CMV status not recorded). Some clones in this sample may be carry-over from other donors' samples. This specimen was cultured PBMCs, taken from culture after CMV antigen stimulation. The chain couples TRBV19 to TRBJ2-1, with D possibly being TRBD1 (6 bases). The CDR3 is CASSGTGMWSNEQFF. Written as DNA, the CDR3 is TGTGCCAGTAGTGGCACAGGGATGTGGAGCAATGAGCAGTTCTTC.